This T cell receptor beta chain emerged from a study of blood T cell repertoires in COVID-19. Whole-study context: Acute and convalescent COVID-19 specimens originated in the United States, Italy and Spain.

Only in-frame clones appear in the TCRdb table, and some are missing; sequencing was by immunoSEQ multiplex PCR. The table lists 300,000 to 450,000 clones, about 92% of them singletons. The CDR3 runs 15 residues. The germline V and J ends were trimmed by 5 bases and 7 bases, with 20 bases remaining between them. Germline V gene sequence: CDR1 SEHNR, CDR2 FQNEAQ (reference sequence). The V call is TRBV7-9, the J call TRBJ1-2; D is possibly TRBD1 (6 bases). The source material was peripheral blood. The origin of this receptor is a woman aged 55-75 years with COVID-19, enrolled during active disease. CDR3 bases: TGTGCCAGCAGCCCACGGACGGAGCCCAGGGGTGGCTACACCTTC. Its protein product is CASSPRTEPRGGYTF.